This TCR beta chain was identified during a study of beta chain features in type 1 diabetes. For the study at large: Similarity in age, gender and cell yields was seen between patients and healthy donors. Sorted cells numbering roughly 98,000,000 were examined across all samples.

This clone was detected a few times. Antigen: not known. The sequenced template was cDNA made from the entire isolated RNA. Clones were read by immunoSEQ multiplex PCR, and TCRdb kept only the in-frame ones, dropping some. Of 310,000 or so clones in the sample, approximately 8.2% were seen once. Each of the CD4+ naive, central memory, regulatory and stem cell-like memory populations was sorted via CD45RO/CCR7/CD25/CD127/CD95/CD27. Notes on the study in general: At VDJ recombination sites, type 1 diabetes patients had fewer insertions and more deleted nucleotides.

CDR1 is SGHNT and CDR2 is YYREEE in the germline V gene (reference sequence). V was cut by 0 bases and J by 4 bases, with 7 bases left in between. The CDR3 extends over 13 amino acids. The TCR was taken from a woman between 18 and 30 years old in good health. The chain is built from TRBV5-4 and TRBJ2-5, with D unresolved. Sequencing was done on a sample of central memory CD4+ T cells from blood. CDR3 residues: CASSLVPRETQYF. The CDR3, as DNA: TGTGCCAGCAGCTTGGTTCCCCGAGAGACCCAGTACTTC.